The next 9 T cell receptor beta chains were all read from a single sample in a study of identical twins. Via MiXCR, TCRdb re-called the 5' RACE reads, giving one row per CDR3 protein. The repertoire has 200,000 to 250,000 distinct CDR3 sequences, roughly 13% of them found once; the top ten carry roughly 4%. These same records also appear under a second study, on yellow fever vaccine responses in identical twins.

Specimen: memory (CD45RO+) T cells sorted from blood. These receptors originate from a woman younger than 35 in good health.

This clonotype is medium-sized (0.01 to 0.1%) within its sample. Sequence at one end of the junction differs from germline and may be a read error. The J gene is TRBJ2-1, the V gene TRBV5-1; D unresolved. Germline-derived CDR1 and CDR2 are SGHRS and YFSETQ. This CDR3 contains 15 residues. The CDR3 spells CASSSTGSSYNEQFF. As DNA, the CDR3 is TGTGCCAGCAGTTCTACTGGAAGCTCCTACAATGAGCAGTTCTTC. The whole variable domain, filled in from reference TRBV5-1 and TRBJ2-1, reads KAGVTQTPRYLIKTRGQQVTLSCSPISGHRSVSWYQQTPGQGLQFLFEYFSETQRNKGNFPGRFSGRQFSNSRSEMNVSTLELGDSALYLCASSSTGSSYNEQFFGPGTRLTVL.

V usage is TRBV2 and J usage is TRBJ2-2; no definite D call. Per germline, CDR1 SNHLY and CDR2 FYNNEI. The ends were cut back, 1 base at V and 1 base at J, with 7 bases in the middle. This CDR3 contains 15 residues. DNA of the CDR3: TGTGCCAGCAGTGAAGTTCGGCGGAACACCGGGGAGCTGTTTTTT. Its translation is CASSEVRRNTGELFF. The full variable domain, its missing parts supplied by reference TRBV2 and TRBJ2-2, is EPEVTQTPSHQVTQMGQEVILRCVPISNHLYFYWYRQILGQKVEFLVSFYNNEISEKSEIFDDQFSVERPDGSNFTLKIRSTKLEDSAMYFCASSEVRRNTGELFFGEGSRLTVL.

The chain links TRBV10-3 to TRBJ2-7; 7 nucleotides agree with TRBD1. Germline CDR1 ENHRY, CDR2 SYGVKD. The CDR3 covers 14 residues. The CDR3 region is CATNPGTATYEQYF. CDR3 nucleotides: TGTGCTACTAACCCCGGGACAGCAACCTACGAGCAGTACTTC.

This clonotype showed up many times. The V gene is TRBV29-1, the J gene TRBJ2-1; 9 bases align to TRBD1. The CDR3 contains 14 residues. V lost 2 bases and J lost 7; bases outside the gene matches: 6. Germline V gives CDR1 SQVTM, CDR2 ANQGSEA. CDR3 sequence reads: CSVEPWTGENEQFF. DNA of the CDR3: TGCAGCGTTGAACCCTGGACAGGGGAAAATGAGCAGTTCTTC.

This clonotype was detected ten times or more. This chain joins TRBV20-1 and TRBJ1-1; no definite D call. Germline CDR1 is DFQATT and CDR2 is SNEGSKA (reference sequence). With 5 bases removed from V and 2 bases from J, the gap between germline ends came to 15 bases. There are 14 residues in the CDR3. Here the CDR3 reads CSAYSWGGNTEAFF. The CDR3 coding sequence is TGCAGTGCTTACTCCTGGGGAGGAAACACTGAAGCTTTCTTT.

CDR3 amino acids: CASNPVETQYF. CDR3 bases: TGTGCCAGCAATCCTGTCGAGACCCAGTACTTC. The V call is TRBV2, the J call TRBJ2-5; unclear D gene. The CDR3 has 11 residues. From germline, CDR1 is SNHLY and CDR2 FYNNEI. The ends were cut back, 7 bases at V and 5 bases at J, with 8 bases in the middle.

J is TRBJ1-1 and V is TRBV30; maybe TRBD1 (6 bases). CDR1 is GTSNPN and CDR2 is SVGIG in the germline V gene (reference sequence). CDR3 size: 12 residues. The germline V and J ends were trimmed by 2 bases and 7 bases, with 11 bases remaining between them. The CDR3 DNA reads TGTGCCTGGAGTATGCACAGGGATGAAGCTTTCTTT. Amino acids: CAWSMHRDEAFF.

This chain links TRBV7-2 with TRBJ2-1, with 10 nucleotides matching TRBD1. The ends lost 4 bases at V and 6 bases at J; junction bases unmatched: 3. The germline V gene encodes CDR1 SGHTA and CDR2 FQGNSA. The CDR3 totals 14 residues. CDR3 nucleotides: TGTGCCAGCAGCTGGGACAGGGGCGGCAATGAGCAGTTCTTC. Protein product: CASSWDRGGNEQFF.

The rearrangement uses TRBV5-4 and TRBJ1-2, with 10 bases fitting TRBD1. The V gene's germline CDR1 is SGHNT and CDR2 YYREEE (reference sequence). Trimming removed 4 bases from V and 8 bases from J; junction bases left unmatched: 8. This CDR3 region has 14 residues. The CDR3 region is CASSSRDRGPGYTF. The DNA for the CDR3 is TGTGCCAGCAGCAGCCGGGACAGGGGCCCCGGCTACACCTTC.